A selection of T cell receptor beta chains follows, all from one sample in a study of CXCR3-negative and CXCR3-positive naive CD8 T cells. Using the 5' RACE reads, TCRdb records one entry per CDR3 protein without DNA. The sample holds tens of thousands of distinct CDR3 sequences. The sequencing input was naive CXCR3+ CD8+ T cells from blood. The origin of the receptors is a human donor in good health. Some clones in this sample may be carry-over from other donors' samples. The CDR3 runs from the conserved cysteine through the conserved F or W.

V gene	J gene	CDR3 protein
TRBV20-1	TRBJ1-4	CSAWDSSEKLFF
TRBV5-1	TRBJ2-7	CASSLDLTYEQYF
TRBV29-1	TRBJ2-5	CSVEVGRGTKETQYF
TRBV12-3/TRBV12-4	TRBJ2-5	CASTGEAETQYF
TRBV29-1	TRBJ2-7	CSVRTERGDSSYEQYF
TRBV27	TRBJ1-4	CASPGQPNEKLFF
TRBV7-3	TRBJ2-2	CASSPTSGGENTGELFF
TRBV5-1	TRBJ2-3	CASSLTAGDSTDTQYF
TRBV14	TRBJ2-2	CASSQVSEIGELFF
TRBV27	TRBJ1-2	CASRPLPRGGEGYTF
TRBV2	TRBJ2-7	CASKVGQGSRREQYF
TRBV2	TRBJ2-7	CASSENEEREQYF
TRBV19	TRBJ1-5	CASSLGLESYQPQHF
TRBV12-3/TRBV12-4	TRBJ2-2	CASSFGGGELFF
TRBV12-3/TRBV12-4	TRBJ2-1	CASSFSSGDIKVGNEQFF
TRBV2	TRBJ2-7	CASRDTYGGYEQYF
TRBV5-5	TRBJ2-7	CASSGDRGGEQYF
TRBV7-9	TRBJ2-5	CASREIYQETQYF
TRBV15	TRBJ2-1	CATLPDRAYNEQFF
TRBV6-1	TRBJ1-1	CASSEGGLEAFF
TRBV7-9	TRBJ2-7	CASSLVQSRLHSYEQYF
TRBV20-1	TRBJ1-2	CSASGTTDFYGYTF
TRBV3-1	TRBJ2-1	CASSQEEDSYYNEQFF
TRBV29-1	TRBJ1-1	CSVKNRGQNTEAFF
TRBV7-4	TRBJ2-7	CASSRGRLHEQYF
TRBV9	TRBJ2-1	CASSGGADRLNEQFF